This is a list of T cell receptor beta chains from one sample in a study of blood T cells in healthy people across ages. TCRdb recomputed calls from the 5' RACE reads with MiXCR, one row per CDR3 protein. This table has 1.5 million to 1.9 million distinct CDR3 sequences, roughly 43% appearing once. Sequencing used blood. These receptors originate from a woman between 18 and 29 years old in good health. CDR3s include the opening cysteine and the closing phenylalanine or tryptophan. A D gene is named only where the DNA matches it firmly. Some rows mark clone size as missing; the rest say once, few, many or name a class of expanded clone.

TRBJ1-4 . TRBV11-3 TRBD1 CASSAGGASEKLFF TGTGCCAGCAGCGCAGGGGGAGCGAGTGAAAAACTGTTTTTT
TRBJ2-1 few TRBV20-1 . CSAPSGTRDHEQFF TGCAGTGCCCCCTCCGGGACGAGAGATCATGAGCAGTTCTTC
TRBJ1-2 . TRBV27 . CASSGETSYGYTF TGTGCCAGCAGCGGGGAAACCAGTTATGGCTACACCTTC
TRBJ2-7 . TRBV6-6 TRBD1 CASQDKTGGGYEQYF TGTGCCAGCCAAGATAAGACAGGGGGTGGCTACGAGCAGTACTTC
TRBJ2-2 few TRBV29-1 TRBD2 CSVRGLAGGLKSGNTGELFF TGCAGCGTCCGTGGACTAGCGGGAGGGCTCAAAAGTGGGAACACCGGGGAGCTGTTTTTT
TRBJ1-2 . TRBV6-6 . CASSTWGDYGYTF TGTGCCAGCAGTACGTGGGGCGACTATGGCTACACCTTC
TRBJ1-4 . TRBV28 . CASSSLRMRPLPSTNEKLFF TGTGCCAGCAGTTCCCTTAGAATGAGACCCCTACCCTCAACTAATGAAAAACTGTTTTTT
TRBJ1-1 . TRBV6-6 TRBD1 CASSLRTGLDTEAFF TGTGCCAGCAGTCTACGGACAGGGTTGGACACTGAAGCTTTCTTT
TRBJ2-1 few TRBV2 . CASSWDRKKNEQFF TGTGCCAGCAGCTGGGACCGTAAGAAGAATGAGCAGTTCTTC
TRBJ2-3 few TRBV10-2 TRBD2 CASSEWLAGYTDTQYF TGCGCCAGCAGTGAATGGCTAGCGGGCTACACAGATACGCAGTATTTT
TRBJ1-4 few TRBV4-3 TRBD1 CASSPARTGSEKLFF TGCGCCAGCAGCCCCGCTCGGACAGGATCTGAAAAACTGTTTTTT
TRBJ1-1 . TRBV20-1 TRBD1 CSARDSWPGQANTEAFF TGCAGTGCTAGAGATAGCTGGCCGGGACAGGCTAACACTGAAGCTTTCTTT
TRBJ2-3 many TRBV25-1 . CASSDSGRTDTQYF TGTGCCAGCAGTGACAGCGGACGCACAGATACGCAGTATTTT
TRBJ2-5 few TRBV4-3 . CASSPAWGHSYQETQYF TGCGCCAGCAGCCCTGCGTGGGGACATTCGTACCAAGAGACCCAGTACTTC
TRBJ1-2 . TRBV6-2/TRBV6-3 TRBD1 CASRPMGQSYGYTF TGTGCCAGCAGACCCATGGGACAGAGCTATGGCTACACCTTC
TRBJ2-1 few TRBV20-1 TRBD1 CSARDGRTGGRNEQFF TGCAGTGCTAGAGATGGCCGTACAGGGGGAAGGAATGAGCAGTTCTTC
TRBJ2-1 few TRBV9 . CASSPRTGHNEQFF TGTGCCAGCAGCCCCCGGACCGGACACAATGAGCAGTTCTTC
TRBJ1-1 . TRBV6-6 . CASSYRRITEAFF TGTGCCAGCAGTTACCGTCGAATCACTGAAGCTTTCTTT
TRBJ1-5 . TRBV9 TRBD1 CASSVGDRDRLSNQPQHF TGTGCCAGCAGCGTAGGGGACCGGGACAGGCTTAGCAATCAGCCCCAGCATTTT
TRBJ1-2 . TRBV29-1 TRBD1 CSVGGQGNYGYTF TGCAGCGTTGGGGGACAGGGGAACTATGGCTACACCTTC
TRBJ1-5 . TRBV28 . CASSQTGLVNQPQHF TGTGCCAGCAGTCAAACAGGGCTCGTAAATCAGCCCCAGCATTTT
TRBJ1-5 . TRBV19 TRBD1 CASSWDRGHNQPQHF TGTGCCAGTAGTTGGGACAGGGGACACAATCAGCCCCAGCATTTT
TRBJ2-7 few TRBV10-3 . CATMTGTYEQYF TGTGCCACGATGACCGGGACCTACGAGCAGTACTTC
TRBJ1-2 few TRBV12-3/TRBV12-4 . CASRQFGTDNYGYTF TGTGCCAGCAGGCAATTCGGGACGGATAACTATGGCTACACCTTC
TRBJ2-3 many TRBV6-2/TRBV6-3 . CASSSRLGTQYF TGTGCCAGCAGTTCGCGGTTAGGTACGCAGTATTTT
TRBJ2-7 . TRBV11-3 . CASSHDEGYEQYF TGTGCCAGTAGCCACGACGAGGGCTACGAGCAGTACTTC
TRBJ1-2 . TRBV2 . CASSVVIRAYGYTF TGTGCCAGCAGTGTAGTTATCAGGGCGTATGGCTACACCTTC
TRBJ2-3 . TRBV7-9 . CASSLGGVSTDAQYF TGTGCCAGCAGCTTAGGGGGAGTCAGCACAGATGCGCAGTATTTT
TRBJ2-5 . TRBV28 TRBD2 CASNRRLAGRRLQETQYF TGTGCCAGCAATCGTAGACTAGCGGGACGCAGATTACAAGAGACCCAGTACTTC
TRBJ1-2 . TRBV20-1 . CSARDPPGGVEGYTF TGCAGTGCTAGAGATCCGCCCGGGGGAGTGGAAGGCTACACCTTC
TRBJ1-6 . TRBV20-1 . CSARGRYNSPLHF TGCAGTGCTAGGGGACGCTATAATTCACCCCTCCACTTT
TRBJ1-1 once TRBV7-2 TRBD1 CASSPRQGRKTEAFF TGTGCCAGCAGCCCAAGACAGGGGCGCAAAACTGAAGCTTTCTTT
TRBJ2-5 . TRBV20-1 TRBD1 CSARETGVGKETQYF TGCAGTGCTAGAGAGACAGGGGTTGGGAAGGAGACCCAGTACTTC
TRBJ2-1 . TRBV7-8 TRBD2 CASSLLAGRREQFF TGTGCCAGCAGCCTTCTAGCGGGGCGCCGAGAGCAGTTCTTC
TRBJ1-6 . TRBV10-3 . CAISNREASPLHF TGTGCCATCAGTAACAGGGAAGCTTCACCCCTCCACTTT
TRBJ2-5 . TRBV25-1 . CASSESQGGWETQYF TGTGCCAGCAGTGAATCGCAGGGGGGTTGGGAGACCCAGTACTTC
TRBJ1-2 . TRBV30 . CAHATGLYDGYTF TGTGCCCACGCAACAGGGCTTTACGATGGCTACACCTTC
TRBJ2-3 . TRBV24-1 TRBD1 CATSDRQGQETDTQYF TGTGCCACCAGTGATCGACAGGGCCAGGAGACAGATACGCAGTATTTT
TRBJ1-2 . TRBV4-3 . CASSPIGREYGYTF TGCGCCAGCAGCCCTATCGGTCGTGAGTATGGCTACACCTTC
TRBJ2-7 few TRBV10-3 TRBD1 CAISETGGTGSEQYF TGTGCCATCAGCGAGACAGGGGGCACGGGGAGCGAGCAGTACTTC
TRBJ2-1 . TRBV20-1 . CSARPGAYEQFF TGCAGTGCTAGACCAGGGGCCTATGAGCAGTTCTTC
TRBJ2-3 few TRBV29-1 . CSVADTQYF TGCAGCGTTGCAGATACGCAGTATTTT
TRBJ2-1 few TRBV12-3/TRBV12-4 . CASSFSTSYNEQFF TGTGCCAGCAGTTTCAGCACCTCCTACAATGAGCAGTTCTTC